This T cell receptor beta chain originates from a study of Graves' ophthalmopathy and Graves' hyperthyroidism. Overall study: The blood sample was drawn at first diagnosis and before any treatment.

Looked up from germline, CDR1 is MNHNS and CDR2 is SASEGT. The CDR3 has 15 amino acids. With 6 bases clipped from V and 1 base from J, the junction kept 9 bases outside the gene matches. TCR beta CDR3 regions were amplified from RNA transcripts. Scientists carried out first-round RT-PCR using HTBI primers and then a second-round multiplex PCR. TCRdb re-called the multiplex PCR reads with MiXCR, one entry per CDR3 protein. The sample shows 40,000 or so distinct CDR3 sequences, roughly 50% of them seen only once. General study findings and limits: For predicting ophthalmopathy progression, the model had roughly 70% sensitivity and approximately 77% specificity.

Notes on this clonotype: Its specificity is not known.

What was sequenced was peripheral blood. The chain has TRBV6-1 and TRBJ2-7, with 7 bases aligning to TRBD1. This receptor was identified in an adult woman with stable Graves' hyperthyroidism. The chain's CDR3 is CASRSPGQLSYEQYF. CDR3 bases: TGTGCCAGCAGATCACCGGGACAGCTGTCCTACGAGCAGTACTTC.